A selection of T cell receptor beta chains follows, all from one sample in a study of T cell responses to AZD1222 COVID-19 vaccine. TCRdb's copy holds only in-frame clones and misses some; the assay was immunoSEQ multiplex PCR. The table shows about 110,000 clones, with around 90% occurring only once. This material consisted of peripheral blood, taken on day 0 of AZD1222 vaccination. The receptors were sampled from an adult in good health. CDR3s include the opening cysteine and the closing phenylalanine or tryptophan. Fields, in order: clone size, D gene, J gene, V gene, CDR3 protein, CDR3 DNA. D genes are given only for firm matches. A row's size may be missing; if present it is once, few, many or a size class.

NA	NA	TRBJ1-2	TRBV6-1	CASSAHNSGPYYGYTF	TGTGCCAGCAGTGCCCATAATTCAGGGCCCTACTATGGCTACACCTTC
once	NA	TRBJ2-3	TRBV18	CASSPAGPSTDTQYF	TGTGCCAGCTCACCAGCGGGACCTAGCACAGATACGCAGTATTTT
NA	NA	TRBJ2-2	TRBV12-5	CASGSRNSNTGELFF	TGTGCTAGTGGTTCCAGGAACTCGAACACCGGGGAGCTGTTTTTT
NA	NA	TRBJ2-1	TRBV24-1	CATSDLNEQFF	TGTGCCACCAGTGATTTAAATGAGCAGTTCTTC
NA	NA	TRBJ1-2	TRBV7-9	CASSQAGLVYGYTF	TGTGCCAGCAGCCAAGCAGGGCTGGTTTATGGCTACACCTTC
once	NA	TRBJ1-5	TRBV10-3	CAISVDRGSNQPQHF	TGTGCCATCAGTGTCGACAGAGGGAGCAATCAGCCCCAGCATTTT
NA	TRBD1	TRBJ1-1	TRBV9	CASSPRQGVRSEAFF	TGTGCCAGCAGCCCCCGACAGGGGGTTAGGTCTGAAGCTTTCTTT
NA	NA	TRBJ2-1	TRBV4-1	CASSHGYNEQFF	TGCGCCAGCAGCCATGGATACAATGAGCAGTTCTTC
once	NA	TRBJ2-7	TRBV6-1	CASSEVREVEQYF	TGTGCCAGCAGTGAAGTTAGGGAGGTCGAGCAGTACTTC
few	TRBD1	TRBJ1-6	TRBV10-3	CAARGTAYNSPLHF	TGTGCCGCACGAGGGACAGCCTATAATTCACCCCTCCACTTT
NA	NA	TRBJ1-6	TRBV7-9	CASSFPNSPLHF	TGTGCCAGCAGCTTCCCTAATTCACCCCTCCACTTT
NA	NA	TRBJ2-3	TRBV9	CASSVEQGVTDTQYF	TGTGCCAGCAGCGTAGAACAGGGTGTCACAGATACGCAGTATTTT
NA	NA	TRBJ1-2	TRBV7-9	CASSLIPTVSNYGYTF	TGTGCCAGCAGCTTAATCCCGACAGTCTCTAACTATGGCTACACCTTC
NA	NA	TRBJ1-1	TRBV5-1	CASSAGTNTEAFF	TGCGCCAGCAGCGCCGGGACGAACACTGAAGCTTTCTTT
NA	TRBD1	TRBJ2-1	TRBV28	CASSFDRVSYNEQFF	TGTGCCAGCAGTTTCGACAGGGTCTCCTACAATGAGCAGTTCTTC
NA	TRBD1	TRBJ2-7	TRBV24-1	CATESTGDEQYF	TGTGCCACCGAATCAACAGGGGACGAGCAGTACTTC
NA	NA	TRBJ2-2	TRBV9	CASSVATHFSGVRTGELFF	TGTGCCAGCAGCGTAGCTACCCACTTCAGCGGTGTACGGACCGGGGAGCTGTTTTTT
NA	NA	TRBJ1-2	TRBV28	CASSPTVRDHRSDTF	TGTGCCAGCAGCCCTACCGTCCGGGACCATAGGTCGGACACCTTC
NA	TRBD1	TRBJ1-2	TRBV29-1	CSVRGQGSYYGYTF	TGCAGCGTTCGCGGACAGGGGTCTTACTATGGCTACACCTTC
NA	TRBD1	TRBJ2-4	TRBV28	CASSWDRGIAKNIQYF	TGTGCCAGCAGCTGGGACAGGGGAATAGCCAAAAACATTCAGTACTTC
once	TRBD2	TRBJ2-2	TRBV4-2	CASSPISREKAGELFF	TGTGCCAGCAGCCCCATCTCGCGGGAGAAGGCCGGGGAGCTGTTTTTT
NA	NA	TRBJ1-2	TRBV18	CASSPPLSDRYTF	TGTGCCAGCTCACCACCCTTAAGCGATCGCTACACCTTC
NA	NA	TRBJ1-1	TRBV10-2	CASSAGWNTEAFF	TGCGCCAGCAGTGCAGGATGGAACACTGAAGCTTTCTTT
NA	TRBD1	TRBJ2-1	TRBV10-1	CASSEAQGAYNEQFF	TGCGCCAGCAGTGAGGCCCAGGGGGCTTATAATGAGCAGTTCTTC
NA	NA	TRBJ1-4	TRBV4-1	CASSQDGTERANEKLFF	TGCGCCAGCAGCCAAGATGGTACGGAAAGAGCTAATGAAAAACTGTTTTTT
once	NA	TRBJ1-3	TRBV18	CASSPPSVGNTIYF	TGTGCCAGCTCACCACCGTCCGTTGGAAACACCATATATTTT
NA	NA	TRBJ2-1	TRBV25-1	CASSIFKGFSNEQFF	TGTGCCAGCAGTATCTTCAAAGGGTTTAGCAATGAGCAGTTCTTC
NA	NA	TRBJ2-2	TRBV3-1/TRBV3-2	CASSQGGGNTGELFF	TGTGCCAGCAGCCAGGGCGGCGGGAACACCGGGGAGCTGTTTTTT
NA	NA	TRBJ2-3	TRBV11-1	CAGGGSTDTQYF	TGTGCCGGTGGAGGCAGCACAGATACGCAGTATTTT
NA	NA	TRBJ1-1	TRBV6-5	CASRARRLNTEAFF	TGTGCCAGCAGGGCGCGACGGTTGAACACTGAAGCTTTCTTT
few	TRBD1	TRBJ1-6	TRBV7-3	CASSLRGQYNSPLHF	TGTGCCAGCAGCTTAAGGGGACAGTATAATTCACCCCTCCACTTT
NA	NA	TRBJ1-5	TRBV7-6	CASTDPKWTINQPQHF	TGTGCCAGCACCGATCCTAAGTGGACGATCAATCAGCCCCAGCATTTT
NA	TRBD1	TRBJ1-5	TRBV2	CASSATGWNQPQHF	TGTGCCAGCAGTGCGACAGGGTGGAATCAGCCCCAGCATTTT
NA	TRBD2	TRBJ2-5	TRBV7-6	CASSLGGGASGFQETQYF	TGTGCCAGCAGCTTAGGAGGGGGGGCTAGCGGGTTCCAAGAGACCCAGTACTTC
NA	NA	TRBJ2-1	TRBV27	CATKKGDLSSYNEQFF	TGTGCCACCAAGAAGGGGGATCTAAGCTCCTACAATGAGCAGTTCTTC
once	NA	TRBJ2-7	TRBV11-2	CASSRSPDWGEQYF	TGTGCCAGCAGCCGTAGCCCGGACTGGGGAGAGCAGTACTTC
NA	TRBD2	TRBJ2-1	TRBV12-5	CASGLPRTSGGYNEQFF	TGTGCTAGTGGTTTGCCTCGGACTAGCGGGGGATACAATGAGCAGTTCTTC
NA	NA	TRBJ1-5	TRBV19	CASRGATGPQHF	TGTGCCAGCCGGGGGGCCACGGGGCCCCAGCATTTT
NA	NA	TRBJ2-7	TRBV9	CASSVESGRVDEQYF	TGTGCCAGCAGCGTAGAGAGCGGACGGGTCGACGAGCAGTACTTC
NA	TRBD1	TRBJ1-1	TRBV5-4	CASSPGQERGDTEAFF	TGTGCCAGCAGCCCAGGACAGGAGAGGGGGGACACTGAAGCTTTCTTT
NA	TRBD1	TRBJ1-2	TRBV28	CASSAGQGASRYGYTF	TGTGCCAGCAGCGCGGGACAGGGGGCTTCAAGATATGGCTACACCTTC
NA	NA	TRBJ1-1	TRBV3-1/TRBV3-2	CASSQTTGTEAFF	TGTGCCAGCAGCCAGACTACAGGGACTGAAGCTTTCTTT
NA	TRBD1	TRBJ2-1	TRBV5-8	CASSTGQSSYNEQFF	TGTGCCAGCAGCACGGGACAGAGCTCCTACAATGAGCAGTTCTTC
NA	NA	TRBJ2-7	TRBV5-6	CASSLGGAGSLQYF	TGTGCCAGCAGCTTGGGAGGGGCAGGGAGCTTGCAGTACTTC
NA	NA	TRBJ2-7	TRBV5-1	CASSLADSDIYEQYF	TGCGCCAGCAGCTTGGCCGACAGTGATATCTACGAGCAGTACTTC
NA	TRBD1	TRBJ2-5	TRBV7-3	CASSPGTGKETQYF	TGTGCCAGCAGCCCTGGGACAGGAAAAGAGACCCAGTACTTC
NA	NA	TRBJ2-7	TRBV5-8	CASSLGRVRLYEQYF	TGTGCCAGCAGCTTGGGCCGGGTAAGGTTGTACGAGCAGTACTTC
NA	NA	TRBJ1-4	TRBV19	CASTLKGQLNEKLFF	TGTGCCAGTACCCTAAAAGGGCAGTTAAATGAAAAACTGTTTTTT
NA	NA	TRBJ1-5	TRBV19	CASRMTWGWNQPQHF	TGTGCCAGTAGGATGACTTGGGGTTGGAATCAGCCCCAGCATTTT
NA	NA	TRBJ1-5	TRBV5-6	CASSVRQYNQPQHF	TGTGCCAGCAGCGTGCGACAGTACAATCAGCCCCAGCATTTT
NA	TRBD1	TRBJ1-1	TRBV6-5	CASRGLGTGSPEAFF	TGTGCCAGCAGGGGACTCGGGACAGGCTCTCCTGAAGCTTTCTTT
NA	NA	TRBJ1-5	TRBV6-5	CASSHEVGQPQHF	TGTGCCAGCAGCCATGAGGTCGGACAGCCCCAGCATTTT
NA	TRBD1	TRBJ2-4	TRBV24-1	CATSDPGQGVDQYF	TGTGCCACCAGTGATCCGGGACAGGGGGTCGATCAGTACTTC
few	NA	TRBJ1-5	TRBV19	CASTRGNQPQHF	TGTGCCAGTACCAGGGGCAATCAGCCCCAGCATTTT
NA	NA	TRBJ2-2	TRBV18	CASSPPSKRGGELFF	TGTGCCAGCTCACCACCGTCCAAACGGGGCGGGGAGCTGTTTTTT
NA	TRBD2	TRBJ2-2	TRBV19	CASSILASGSNTGELFF	TGTGCCAGTAGTATTCTGGCTAGCGGGAGTAATACCGGGGAGCTGTTTTTT
NA	NA	TRBJ2-3	TRBV7-9	CASSSLGRTDTQYF	TGTGCCAGCAGCTCACTCGGGCGCACAGATACGCAGTATTTT
NA	NA	TRBJ2-1	TRBV28	CASTTGVSYNEQFF	TGTGCCAGCACCACGGGGGTATCCTACAATGAGCAGTTCTTC